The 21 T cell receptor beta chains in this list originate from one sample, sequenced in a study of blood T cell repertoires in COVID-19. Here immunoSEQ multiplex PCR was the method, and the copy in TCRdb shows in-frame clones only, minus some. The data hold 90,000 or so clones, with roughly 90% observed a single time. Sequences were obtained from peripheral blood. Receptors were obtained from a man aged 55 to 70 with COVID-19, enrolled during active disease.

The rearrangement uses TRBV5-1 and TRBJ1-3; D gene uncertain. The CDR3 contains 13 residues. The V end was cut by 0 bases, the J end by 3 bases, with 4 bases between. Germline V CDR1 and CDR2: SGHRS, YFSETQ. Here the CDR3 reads CASSLAIGNTIYF. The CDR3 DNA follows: TGCGCCAGCAGCTTGGCCATTGGAAACACCATATATTTT. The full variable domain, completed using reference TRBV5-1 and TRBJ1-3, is KAGVTQTPRYLIKTRGQQVTLSCSPISGHRSVSWYQQTPGQGLQFLFEYFSETQRNKGNFPGRFSGRQFSNSRSEMNVSTLELGDSALYLCASSLAIGNTIYFGEGSWLTVV.

CDR3 sequence (DNA): TGCAGCGTTGTAATAGCGCTGAGCTCCTACGAGCAGTACTTC. It translates to CSVVIALSSYEQYF. The chain joins TRBV29-1 to TRBJ2-7, with D tentatively TRBD2 (5 bases). This CDR3 region has 14 residues. Germline loops: CDR1 SQVTM, CDR2 ANQGSEA. V lost 4 bases and J lost 0, with 13 bases in between.

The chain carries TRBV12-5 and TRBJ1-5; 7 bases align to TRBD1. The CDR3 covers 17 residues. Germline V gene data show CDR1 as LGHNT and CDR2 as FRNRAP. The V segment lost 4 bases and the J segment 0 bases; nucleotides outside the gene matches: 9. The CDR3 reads CASGWGTAIYSNQPQHF. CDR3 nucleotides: TGTGCTAGTGGTTGGGGGACAGCGATTTATAGCAATCAGCCCCAGCATTTT.

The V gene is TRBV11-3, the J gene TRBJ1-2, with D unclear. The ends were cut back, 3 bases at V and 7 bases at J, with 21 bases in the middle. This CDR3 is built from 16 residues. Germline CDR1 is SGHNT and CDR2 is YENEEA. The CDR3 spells CASSFEMGSDGGGYTF. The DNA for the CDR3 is TGTGCCAGCAGCTTCGAGATGGGATCCGACGGAGGTGGCTACACCTTC.

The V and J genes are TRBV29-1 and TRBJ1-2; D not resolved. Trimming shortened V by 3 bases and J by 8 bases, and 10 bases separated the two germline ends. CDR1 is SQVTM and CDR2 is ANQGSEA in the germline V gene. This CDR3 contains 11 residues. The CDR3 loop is CSVEHPEGYTF. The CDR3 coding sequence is TGCAGCGTTGAGCACCCCGAGGGCTACACCTTC.

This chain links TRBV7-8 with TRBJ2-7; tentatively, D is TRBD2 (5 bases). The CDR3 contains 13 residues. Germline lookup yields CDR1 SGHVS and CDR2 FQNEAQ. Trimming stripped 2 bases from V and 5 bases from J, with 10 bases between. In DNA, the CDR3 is TGTGCCAGCAGCTTATCTGGGGAGAACGAGCAGTACTTC. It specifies CASSLSGENEQYF.

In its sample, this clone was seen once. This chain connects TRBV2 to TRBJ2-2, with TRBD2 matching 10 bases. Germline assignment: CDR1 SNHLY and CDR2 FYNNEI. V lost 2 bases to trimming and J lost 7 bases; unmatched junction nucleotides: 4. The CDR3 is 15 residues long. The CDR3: CASSEIAGGNGELFF. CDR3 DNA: TGTGCCAGCAGTGAAATAGCGGGAGGTAACGGGGAGCTGTTTTTT.

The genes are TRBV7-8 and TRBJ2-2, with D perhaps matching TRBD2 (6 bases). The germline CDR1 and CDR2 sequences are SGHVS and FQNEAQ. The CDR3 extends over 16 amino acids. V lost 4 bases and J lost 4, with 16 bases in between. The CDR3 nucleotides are TGTGCCAGCAGCTCTTACAAGGGGCGGGGCACCGGGGAGCTGTTTTTT. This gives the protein CASSSYKGRGTGELFF.

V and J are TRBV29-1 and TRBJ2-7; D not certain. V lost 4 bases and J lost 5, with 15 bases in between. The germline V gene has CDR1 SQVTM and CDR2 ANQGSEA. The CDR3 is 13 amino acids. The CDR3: CSVGLGPVHEQYF. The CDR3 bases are TGCAGCGTTGGGTTGGGCCCCGTCCACGAGCAGTACTTC.

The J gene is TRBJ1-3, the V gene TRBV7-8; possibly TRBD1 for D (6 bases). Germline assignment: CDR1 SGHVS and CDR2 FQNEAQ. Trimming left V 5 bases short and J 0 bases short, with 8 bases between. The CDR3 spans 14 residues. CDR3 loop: CASSRDTSGNTIYF. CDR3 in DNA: TGTGCCAGCAGCAGGGACACCTCTGGAAACACCATATATTTT.

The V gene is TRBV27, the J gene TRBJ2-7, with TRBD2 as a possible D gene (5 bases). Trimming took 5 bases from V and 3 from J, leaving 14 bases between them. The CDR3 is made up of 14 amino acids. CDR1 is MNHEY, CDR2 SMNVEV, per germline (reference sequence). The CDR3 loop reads CASSPSDGLYEQYF. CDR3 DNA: TGTGCCAGCAGTCCTTCAGACGGACTCTACGAGCAGTACTTC.

CDR3 sequence reads: CASSRGGREREETQYF. CDR3 sequence (DNA): TGTGCCAGCAGCCGGGGCGGGCGGGAGCGGGAAGAGACCCAGTACTTC. J is TRBJ2-5 and V is TRBV5-5; TRBD2 matches 7 bases. The CDR3 sequence is 16 residues long. Germline V gene data show CDR1 as SGHKS and CDR2 as YYEKEE (reference sequence). The V and J ends lost 4 bases and 3 bases, in that order; junction bases with no gene match: 12.

CDR3 sequence (DNA): TGTGCCAGCAGCCAAGATAAGTATCCAGGGGGAGCCACTGAAGCTTTCTTT. Its translation: CASSQDKYPGGATEAFF. This rearrangement joins TRBV3-1 (or the pseudogene TRBV3-2) to TRBJ1-1, with 7 nucleotides matching TRBD1. This CDR3 is built from 17 residues. Germline-derived CDR1 and CDR2 are LGHDT and YNNKEL (reference sequence). After removal of 0 bases from V and 4 bases from J, the junction contained 11 bases not matched to a gene.

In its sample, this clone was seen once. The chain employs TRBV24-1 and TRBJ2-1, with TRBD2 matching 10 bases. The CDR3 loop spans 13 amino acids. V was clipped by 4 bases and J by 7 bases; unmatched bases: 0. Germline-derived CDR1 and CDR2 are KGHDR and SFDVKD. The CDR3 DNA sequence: TGTGCCACCAGTGAGACTAGCGGGAATGAGCAGTTCTTC. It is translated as CATSETSGNEQFF.

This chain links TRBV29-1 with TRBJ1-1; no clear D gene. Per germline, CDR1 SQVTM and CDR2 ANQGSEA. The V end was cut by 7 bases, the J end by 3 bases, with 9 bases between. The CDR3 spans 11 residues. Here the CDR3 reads CSAQADTEAFF. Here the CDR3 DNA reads TGCAGCGCCCAGGCCGACACTGAAGCTTTCTTT. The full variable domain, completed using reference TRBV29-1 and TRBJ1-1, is SAVISQKPSRDICQRGTSLTIQCQVDSQVTMMFWYRQQPGQSLTLIATANQGSEATYESGFVIDKFPISRPNLTFSTLTVSNMSPEDSSIYLCSAQADTEAFFGQGTRLTVV.

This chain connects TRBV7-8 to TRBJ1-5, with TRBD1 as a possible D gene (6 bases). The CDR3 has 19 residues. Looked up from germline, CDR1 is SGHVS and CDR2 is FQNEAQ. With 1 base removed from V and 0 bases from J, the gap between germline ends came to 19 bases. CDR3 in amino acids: CASSLGYGRSRGSNQPQHF. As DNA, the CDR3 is TGTGCCAGCAGCTTAGGATATGGCAGGTCCAGGGGTAGCAATCAGCCCCAGCATTTT.

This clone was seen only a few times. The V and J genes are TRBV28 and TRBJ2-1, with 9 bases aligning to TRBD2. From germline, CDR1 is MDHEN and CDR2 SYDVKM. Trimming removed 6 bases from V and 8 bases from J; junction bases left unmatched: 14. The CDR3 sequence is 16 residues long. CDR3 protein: CASSSPGLAGPDEQFF. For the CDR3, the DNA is TGTGCCAGCAGCTCACCGGGACTAGCAGGACCGGATGAGCAGTTCTTC.

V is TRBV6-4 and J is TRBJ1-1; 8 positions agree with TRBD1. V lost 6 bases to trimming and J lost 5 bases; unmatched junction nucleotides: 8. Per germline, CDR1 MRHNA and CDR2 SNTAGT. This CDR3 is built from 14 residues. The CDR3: CASRSTGAGTEAFF. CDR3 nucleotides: TGTGCCAGCAGATCGACAGGGGCGGGAACTGAAGCTTTCTTT.

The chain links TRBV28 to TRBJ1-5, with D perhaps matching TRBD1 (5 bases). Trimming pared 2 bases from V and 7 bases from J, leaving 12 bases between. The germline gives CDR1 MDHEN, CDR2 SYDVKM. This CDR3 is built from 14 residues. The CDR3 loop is CASSLGQGIQPQHF. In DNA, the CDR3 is TGTGCCAGCAGTTTAGGGCAGGGAATACAGCCCCAGCATTTT.

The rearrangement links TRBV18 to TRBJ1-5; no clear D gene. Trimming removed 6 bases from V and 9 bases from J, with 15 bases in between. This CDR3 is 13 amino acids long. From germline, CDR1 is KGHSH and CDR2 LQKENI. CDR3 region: CASSGRRAGPQHF. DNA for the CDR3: TGTGCCAGCTCTGGCCGTCGAGCGGGGCCCCAGCATTTT. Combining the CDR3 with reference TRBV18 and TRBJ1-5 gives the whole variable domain NAGVMQNPRHLVRRRGQEARLRCSPMKGHSHVYWYRQLPEEGLKFMVYLQKENIIDESGMPKERFSAEFPKEGPSILRIQQVVRGDSAAYFCASSGRRAGPQHFGDGTRLSIL.

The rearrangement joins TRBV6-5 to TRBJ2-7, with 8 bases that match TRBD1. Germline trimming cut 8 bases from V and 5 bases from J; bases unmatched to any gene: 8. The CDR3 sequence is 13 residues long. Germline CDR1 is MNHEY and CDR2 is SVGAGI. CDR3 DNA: TGTGCCAGCTACGGACAGGGCAGCGACGAGCAGTACTTC. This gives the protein CASYGQGSDEQYF.